This TCR beta chain was identified during a study of beta chain features in type 1 diabetes. At the level of the study: In all, 85 million to 130 million sorted cells from all samples were analyzed.

Cell sorting via CD45RO/CCR7/CD25/CD127/CD95/CD27 was performed to obtain CD4+ naive, central memory, regulatory and stem cell-like memory cells. TCRB transcripts that were expressed got sequenced, as all of the isolated RNA had been reverse transcribed. Naive, central memory and regulatory T cell samples produced a mean of approximately 3.9 million reads. Sequencing used immunoSEQ multiplex PCR; TCRdb keeps in-frame clones, though not all of them. Here the sample spans 95,000 to 110,000 clones, 25% to 30% being singletons. On this clone itself: Its antigen is unknown.

Points from the study as a whole: Fewer junction insertions and more nucleotide deletions appeared in type 1 diabetes patients. TCRB CDR3s from Type 1 diabetes patients were moderately but significantly shorter in all four CD4+ subsets.

Germline assignment: CDR1 SGHRS and CDR2 YFSETQ. V trimming: 4 bases; J trimming: 12 bases; junction bases outside the gene matches: 12. The CDR3 consists of 15 residues. The chain links TRBV5-1 to TRBJ2-1; TRBD2 matches 11 bases. The clonotype originates from a woman aged 18-29 years with type 1 diabetes. The specimen was central memory CD4+ T cells from blood. The DNA of the CDR3 is TGCGCCAGCAGCATATCCGGGACTAGCGGTTCCCCGCAGTTCTTC. It specifies CASSISGTSGSPQFF.